This T cell receptor beta chain came from a study of shared clonotypes between healthy human individuals. About the research overall: Those who served as donors were a couple of women and a few men between the ages of 18 and 49. Study-wide points: Rarefaction showed sorted-subset sequencing was incomplete despite large depth.

Germline lookup yields CDR1 SGHRS and CDR2 YFSETQ. This CDR3 is 16 amino acids long. V was trimmed by 4 bases and J by 5 bases, leaving 21 bases between them. About this clone: The antigen remains unidentified.

The study ran the assay at deep level. Each sorted subset replicate got 200 ng genomic DNA, around 29,000 genomes. Method: immunoSEQ multiplex PCR; TCRdb's copy keeps in-frame clones and lacks some. The sample carries approximately 1.5 million clones, about 98.5% recorded once. The rearrangement links TRBV5-1 to TRBJ2-5; D is perhaps TRBD1 (6 bases). This TCR came from a young man in good health. The sample was naive CD4+ T cells sorted from blood. Subset indicated: CD45RA+ positively selected. For the CDR3, the DNA is TGCGCCAGCAGCGGGGCCAACTGGGGGCCAGGCGAGACCCAGTACTTC. Its translation is CASSGANWGPGETQYF.